This TCR beta chain was sequenced during a study of identifying expanded T cells in peripheral blood. Findings of the study overall: Roughly two-week clone count variance significantly increased as total template count grew. Technical replicates showed around 1.3 changed clones; approximately 2 weeks 15 to 20; four weeks 19.

With V trimmed by 5 bases and J by 6 bases, 7 bases remained unmatched. In germline, CDR1 is SEHNR, CDR2 FQNEAQ (reference sequence). The CDR3 consists of 15 residues. In regard to this clone: Its specificity is unknown.

Here immunoSEQ multiplex PCR was the method, and the copy in TCRdb shows in-frame clones only, minus some. This sample carries approximately 100,000 clones, approximately 90% of them seen once, and the ten largest clones take 8.4%. The sample comprised blood. V usage is TRBV7-9 and J usage is TRBJ2-2, with 9 bases that match TRBD1. The clonotype originates from a person aged 18-70 years in good health. CDR3 region: CASSLGQGNPGELFF. The CDR3 nucleotides read TGTGCCAGCAGCCTGGGACAGGGTAATCCCGGGGAGCTGTTTTTT.